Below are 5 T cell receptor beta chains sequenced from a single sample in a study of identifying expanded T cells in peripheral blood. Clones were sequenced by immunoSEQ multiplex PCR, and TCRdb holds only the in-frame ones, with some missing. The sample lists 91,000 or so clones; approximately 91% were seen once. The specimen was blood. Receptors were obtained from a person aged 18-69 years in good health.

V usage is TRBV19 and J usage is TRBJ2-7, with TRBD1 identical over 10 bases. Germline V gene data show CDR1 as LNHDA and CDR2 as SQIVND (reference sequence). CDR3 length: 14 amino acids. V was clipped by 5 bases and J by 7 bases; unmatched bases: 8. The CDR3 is CASSLTGTGVEQYF. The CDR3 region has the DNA TGTGCCAGTAGTCTGACCGGGACAGGGGTGGAGCAGTACTTC.

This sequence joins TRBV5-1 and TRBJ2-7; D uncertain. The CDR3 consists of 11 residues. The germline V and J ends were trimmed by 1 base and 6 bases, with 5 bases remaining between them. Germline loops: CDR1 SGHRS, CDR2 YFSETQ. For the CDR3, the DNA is TGCGCCAGCAGCTTGATGGGCGAGCAGTACTTC. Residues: CASSLMGEQYF.

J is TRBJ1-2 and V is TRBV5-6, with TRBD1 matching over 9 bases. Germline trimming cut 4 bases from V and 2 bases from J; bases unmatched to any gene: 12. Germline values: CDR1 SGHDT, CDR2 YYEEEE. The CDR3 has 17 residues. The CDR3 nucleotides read TGTGCCAGCAGCGTCTCCTCCGGGACAGGGCGGAACTATGGCTACACCTTC. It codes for CASSVSSGTGRNYGYTF. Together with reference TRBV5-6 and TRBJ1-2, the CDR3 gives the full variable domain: DAGVTQSPTHLIKTRGQQVTLRCSPKSGHDTVSWYQQALGQGPQFIFQYYEEEERQRGNFPDRFSGHQFPNYSSELNVNALLLGDSALYLCASSVSSGTGRNYGYTFGSGTRLTVV.

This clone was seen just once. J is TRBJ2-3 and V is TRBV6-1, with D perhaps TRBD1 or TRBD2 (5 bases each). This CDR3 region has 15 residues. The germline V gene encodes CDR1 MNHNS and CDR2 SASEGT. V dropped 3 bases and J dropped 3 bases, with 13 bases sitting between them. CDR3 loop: CASSEGVGLTDTQYF. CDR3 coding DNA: TGTGCCAGCAGTGAGGGGGTAGGGTTGACAGATACGCAGTATTTT.

For the CDR3, the DNA is TGTGCCATCGGGGTAGCGGGAGGGGGAGAGACCCAGTACTTC. Encoded protein: CAIGVAGGGETQYF. The chain carries TRBV10-3 and TRBJ2-5, with 11 bases lining up with TRBD2. The CDR3 covers 14 residues. The V gene's germline CDR1 is ENHRY and CDR2 SYGVKD. Trimming cost V 8 bases and J 4 bases; bases outside gene matches: 6.